A selection of T cell receptor beta chains follows, all from one sample in a study of tumor-infiltrating lymphocytes in primary liver carcinoma. Each CDR3 protein is one row after TCRdb ran MiXCR on the multiplex PCR reads. The table lists 300,000 to 350,000 distinct CDR3 sequences, approximately 64% of them singletons. The sample comprised peripheral blood. The receptor set was obtained from a man aged 40-55 years with primary liver carcinoma and hepatitis B virus infection. The CDR3 runs from the conserved cysteine through the conserved F or W. The D gene is left open where the match is weak. Rows may omit the clone size; those that give it use once, few, many or a size class.

TRBD2,TRBV12-3/TRBV12-4,many,TRBJ2-4,CASSLGLAENIQYF,TGTGCCAGCAGTTTAGGACTAGCGGAAAACATTCAGTACTTC
.,TRBV5-6,.,TRBJ2-5,CASSSPGAWETQYF,TGTGCCAGCAGCTCCCCGGGGGCCTGGGAGACCCAGTACTTC
.,TRBV11-2,many,TRBJ2-7,CASSLDWAGPYEQYF,TGTGCCAGCAGCTTAGATTGGGCAGGGCCCTACGAGCAGTACTTC
TRBD2,TRBV5-1,.,TRBJ2-1,CASSLVPSGRPDEQFF,TGCGCCAGCAGCTTGGTCCCCAGCGGGAGGCCCGATGAGCAGTTCTTC
.,TRBV6-1,.,TRBJ1-6,CASSVAKTPNSPLHF,TGTGCCAGCAGTGTAGCAAAGACACCGAATTCACCCCTCCATTTT
TRBD2,TRBV6-5,many,TRBJ2-3,CASSYPGTSGTDTQYF,TGTGCCAGCAGTTACCCCGGGACTAGCGGCACAGATACGCAGTATTTT
.,TRBV11-1,once,TRBJ2-3,CVSSPPTDTQYF,TGTGTCAGCAGCCCCCCTACAGACACGCAGTATTTT
TRBD2,TRBV6-5,many,TRBJ2-4,CASSYSSGSRMGNIQYF,TGTGCCAGCAGTTACTCTAGCGGGAGTAGAATGGGGAACATTCAGTACTTC
TRBD2,TRBV6-6,.,TRBJ2-3,CASSYTGGKTDTQYF,TGTGCCAGCAGTTACACGGGAGGGAAGACAGATACGCAGTATTTT
.,TRBV5-5,few,TRBJ1-4,CASSLTPGIYEKLFF,TGTGCCAGCAGCTTGACCCCAGGAATTTATGAAAAACTGTTTTTT
.,TRBV4-1,few,TRBJ2-1,CASSQYKRDSGYNEQFF,TGCGCCAGCAGCCAATATAAACGGGACTCGGGTTACAATGAGCAGTTCTTC
.,TRBV4-1,.,TRBJ2-5,CASSLRGGGGRETQYF,TGCGCCAGCAGCCTCAGAGGGGGGGGCGGGCGAGAGACCCAGTACTTC
.,TRBV20-1,once,TRBJ2-7,CSAAYPPSRQYF,TGCAGTGCTGCATATCCCCCGTCTCGGCAGTACTTC
.,TRBV5-4,.,TRBJ2-1,CASSTPGPRSQNEQFF,TGTGCCAGCAGCACTCCGGGACCGCGTTCTCAAAATGAGCAGTTCTTC
.,TRBV5-4,.,TRBJ1-6,CASSLFRGNSPIHF,TGTGCCAGCAGCTTGTTCAGGGGTAATTCACCCATCCACTTT
.,TRBV11-2,.,TRBJ2-1,CASSLGGAEGEQFF,TGTGCCAGCAGCTTAGGTGGAGCGGAAGGGGAGCAGTTCTTT
.,TRBV28,.,TRBJ1-2,CASSFTYNYGYTF,TGTGCCAGCAGTTTTACTTATAACTATGGCTACACCTTC
.,TRBV11-2,.,TRBJ2-1,CASCSRVGGRSYEQFF,TGTGCCAGCTGTTCTAGGGTGGGGGGCCGATCCTACGAGCAGTTCTTC
TRBD2,TRBV14,few,TRBJ2-2,CASSPQAGALFF,TGTGCCAGCAGCCCCCAAGCGGGAGCGCTGTTTTTT
TRBD1,TRBV11-2,.,TRBJ2-1,CVSSVGTVSFF,TGTGTCAGCAGCGTAGGGACAGTTAGCTTCTTC
.,TRBV28,.,TRBJ2-3,CASRHAGPRTDTQYF,TGTGCCAGCCGTCACGCGGGACCTAGAACAGATACGCAGTATTTT
TRBD1,TRBV10-3,many,TRBJ1-5,CAISDLPGQGRRQPQHF,TGTGCCATCAGTGACTTACCGGGACAGGGTCGCCGTCAGCCCCAGCATTTT
.,TRBV4-3,.,TRBJ1-1,CASSQVGGNTEAFF,TGCGCCAGCAGCCAAGTTGGGGGAAACACTGAAGCTTTCTTT
.,TRBV11-2,.,TRBJ2-5,CASSLSSSYQETQYF,TGTGCCAGCAGCTTAAGCTCCTCGTATCAAGAGACCCAGTACTTC
.,TRBV12-3/TRBV12-4,many,TRBJ2-5,CASREAGIKETQYF,TGTGCCAGCAGAGAGGCAGGGATAAAAGAGACCCAGTACTTC
TRBD2,TRBV5-6,.,TRBJ2-7,CASRRAGVEQYF,TGTGCCAGCAGACGGGCGGGGGTTGAGCAGTACTTC
.,TRBV6-5,.,TRBJ1-6,CASSYWTVNSPLHF,TGTGCCAGCAGTTACTGGACAGTCAATTCACCCCTCCACTTT
.,TRBV14,.,TRBJ2-5,CASSRGLGGLKETQYF,TGTGCCAGCAGCCGGGGTTTGGGGGGCTTGAAGGAGACCCAGTACTTC
.,TRBV6-1,many,TRBJ2-1,CASSGGIGMLYNEQFF,TGTGCCAGCAGTGGGGGGATCGGGATGCTCTACAATGAGCAGTTCTTC
.,TRBV6-1,few,TRBJ2-4,CASRQGLVYEAKNIQYF,TGTGCCAGCAGACAGGGTCTTGTATATGAGGCCAAAAACATTCAGTACTTC
.,TRBV6-2/TRBV6-3,many,TRBJ2-6,CASSFRVSGANVLTF,TGTGCCAGCAGCTTCAGGGTGTCTGGGGCCAACGTCCTGACTTTC
.,TRBV28,few,TRBJ1-2,CASRQDRNNYGYTF,TGTGCCAGCAGACAGGACAGAAACAACTATGGCTACACCTTC
TRBD1,TRBV6-2/TRBV6-3,many,TRBJ2-5,CASSYHGVTGNRETQYF,TGTGCCAGCAGTTACCACGGGGTGACAGGGAACCGGGAGACCCAGTACTTC
.,TRBV11-2,.,TRBJ2-6,CTSSLECTGANVLTF,TGTACCAGCAGCTTGGAGTGCACTGGGGCCAACGTCCTGACTTTC
TRBD1,TRBV6-2/TRBV6-3,many,TRBJ1-1,CASSYQGQGNRAFF,TGTGCCAGCAGTTACCAAGGACAGGGGAATCGGGCTTTCTTT
.,TRBV6-2/TRBV6-3,once,TRBJ2-3,CARSYGADTQYF,TGTGCCCGCAGTTACGGTGCAGATACGCAGTATTTT
.,TRBV4-1,.,TRBJ2-7,CGSSQDYFFGYEQYF,TGCGGCAGCAGCCAAGACTACTTCTTTGGGTATGAGCAATACTTC
.,TRBV30,few,TRBJ1-5,CAWSGREGQPQHF,TGTGCCTGGAGCGGGAGGGAGGGTCAGCCCCAGCATTTT
TRBD2,TRBV6-1,.,TRBJ2-1,CAGSERTSGGDSEQFF,TGTGCCGGCAGTGAGAGGACTAGCGGGGGGGACAGTGAGCAGTTCTTC
TRBD2,TRBV6-1,.,TRBJ2-7,CASIRLGLRDCEQYF,TGTGCCAGCATTCGTCTGGGACTACGAGACTGCGAGCAGTACTTC
TRBD1,TRBV11-3,.,TRBJ2-1,CASSLLSPARDRGPGSYNEQFF,TGTGCCAGCAGCTTACTCAGTCCCGCACGAGACAGGGGTCCGGGCTCCTACAATGAGCAGTTCTTC
.,TRBV30,.,TRBJ1-1,CGWSVGLGAFF,TGTGGCTGGAGTGTTGGGCTCGGAGCTTTCTTT
.,TRBV5-6,many,TRBJ2-7,CASSIFGEQYF,TGTGCCAGCTCAATATTTGGCGAGCAGTACTTC
TRBD1,TRBV11-2,many,TRBJ2-1,CASGLRGQGEF,TGTGCCAGCGGATTACGGGGACAGGGGGAGTTC
.,TRBV4-1,.,TRBJ2-3,CASSQVFRVGRDTQYF,TGCGCCAGCAGCCAGGTATTCAGGGTTGGGAGGGATACGCAGTATTTT
.,TRBV11-2,.,TRBJ1-1,CAGSPGLPPHAFF,TGTGCCGGCAGCCCCGGACTGCCACCTCATGCTTTCTTT
.,TRBV6-6,.,TRBJ2-5,CANSYLGLYQETQYF,TGTGCCAACAGTTACCTCGGACTGTACCAAGAGACCCAGTACTTC
TRBD2,TRBV10-3,many,TRBJ2-3,CAIRHTSGLRDTQYF,TGTGCCATCAGACACACTAGCGGGTTGAGAGATACGCAGTATTTT
TRBD2,TRBV11-2,.,TRBJ2-7,CAGGERELSYKQYF,TGTGCCGGGGGGGAGCGGGAGTTATCGTACAAGCAGTACTTC
.,TRBV12-3/TRBV12-4,.,TRBJ2-6,CASSFTTGSGVNVLTF,TGTGCTAGCAGTTTCACCACGGGCAGTGGGGTCAACGTCCTGACTTTC
TRBD2,TRBV6-2/TRBV6-3,many,TRBJ2-7,CASTSSGRGEYEQYF,TGTGCCAGCACCTCTAGCGGGAGAGGGGAGTACGAGCAGTACTTC
.,TRBV6-2/TRBV6-3,.,TRBJ2-7,CASSYHRDWGHHEQYF,TGTGCCAGCAGTTACCATCGGGACTGGGGGCACCACGAGCAGTATTTC
.,TRBV28,.,TRBJ1-2,CASSFSPKGGYGYTF,TGTGCTAGCAGTTTCTCCCCCAAGGGCGGCTATGGCTACACCTTC
TRBD1,TRBV5-1,.,TRBJ2-1,CASSSPGGARYNEQFF,TGCGCCAGCAGCTCTCCAGGGGGTGCCCGTTACAATGAGCAGTTCTTC